The 28 T cell receptor beta chains below come from one sample, sequenced in a study of T cells in Graves' hyperthyroidism and ophthalmopathy. The CDR3 regions of TCR beta were amplified from RNA transcripts. When the TCR CDR3 underwent first-round RT-PCR, the HTBI primer set was used. TCRdb re-analysed the multiplex PCR reads in MiXCR, keeping a single row per CDR3 protein. The sample carries more than 300,000 distinct CDR3 sequences, about 15% recorded once. The sequenced sample consisted of blood. These receptors were collected from a woman under 40 with Graves' ophthalmopathy.

This clonotype was seen a few times. This rearrangement joins TRBV9 to TRBJ2-2; D may be TRBD1 or TRBD2 (5 bases each). Trimming left V 3 bases short and J 1 base short, with 10 bases between. CDR1 and CDR2 (germline): SGDLS, YYNGEE. The CDR3 loop spans 15 amino acids. The CDR3 region is CASSAQGRNTGELFF. The CDR3 nucleotides read TGTGCCAGCAGCGCCCAGGGACGGAACACCGGGGAGCTGTTTTTT.

The table lists this clonotype with many counts. The chain employs TRBV11-2 and TRBJ2-1, with 7 bases aligning to TRBD2. This CDR3 is built from 14 residues. V lost 5 bases, J lost 7 bases, and 8 bases stayed unmatched. CDR1 and CDR2 from the germline V gene are SGHAT and FQNNGV. The CDR3 bases are TGTGCCAGCAGCCACCCACCGGGGGGTAATGAGCAGTTCTTC. Protein product: CASSHPPGGNEQFF.

This rearrangement joins TRBV29-1 to TRBJ1-2; D unclear. The germline V gene encodes CDR1 SQVTM and CDR2 ANQGSEA. V lost 2 bases to trimming and J lost 8 bases, with 15 bases between them. This CDR3 region has 13 residues. This CDR3 reads CSVEKVPVRGYTF. The CDR3 bases are TGCAGCGTTGAAAAGGTTCCCGTCAGGGGCTACACCTTC.

This clonotype was seen many times. The chain employs TRBV6-6 and TRBJ2-1; D is ambiguous. Germline V gene lookup returns CDR1 MNHNY and CDR2 SVGAGI (reference sequence). The CDR3 is made up of 16 amino acids. V was clipped by 2 bases and J by 3 bases, with 14 bases between them. The CDR3, as DNA: TGTGCCAGCAGTTACGCGAATCAGCCCAACTACAATGAGCAGTTCTTC. The encoded protein is CASSYANQPNYNEQFF.

This clonotype was detected a few times. The junction shows a germline mismatch at one end, possibly a read error. The chain has TRBV3-1 and TRBJ2-3; 8 nucleotides align to TRBD2. This CDR3 comprises 16 residues. Germline lookup yields CDR1 LGHDT and CDR2 YNNKEL (reference sequence). In nucleotides, the CDR3 is TGTGCCAGCAGCCAAGATGCCGGGGGGGCCACAAATACGCAGTATTTT. Translated: CASSQDAGGATNTQYF.

This clonotype has more than one count but fewer than ten. V usage is TRBV28 and J usage is TRBJ2-5, with 9 bases fitting TRBD2. CDR3 length: 13 amino acids. The trim removed 7 bases at V and 4 bases at J, leaving 4 bases unmatched. In germline, CDR1 is MDHEN, CDR2 SYDVKM. The CDR3 protein is CASKSGGRETQYF. The CDR3, as DNA: TGTGCCAGCAAGAGCGGGGGGCGAGAGACCCAGTACTTC.

This chain links TRBV9 with TRBJ1-4; D is possibly TRBD1 (6 bases). CDR1 is SGDLS, CDR2 YYNGEE, per germline. Trimming removed 7 bases from V and 8 bases from J, with 15 bases in between. The CDR3 is 13 residues long. CDR3 sequence (DNA): TGTGCCAGCGGAGAGTTAGGGGGAGAAAAACTGTTTTTT. Translating gives CASGELGGEKLFF. The variable domain in full, with the rest retrieved from reference TRBV9 and TRBJ1-4, is DSGVTQTPKHLITATGQRVTLRCSPRSGDLSVYWYQQSLDQGLQFLIQYYNGEERAKGNILERFSAQQFPDLHSELNLSSLELGDSALYFCASGELGGEKLFFGSGTQLSVL.

The chain uses TRBV6-1 and TRBJ2-1, with D possibly being TRBD1 or TRBD2 (5 bases each). Trimming left V 5 bases short and J 0 bases short, with 11 bases between. This CDR3 comprises 15 residues. Germline-derived CDR1 and CDR2 are MNHNS and SASEGT. The CDR3: CASSPGDHSYNEQFF. The CDR3, as DNA: TGTGCCAGCAGTCCCGGGGACCACTCCTACAATGAGCAGTTCTTC.

The chain links TRBV30 to TRBJ1-2; no firm D call. Germline-derived CDR1 and CDR2 are GTSNPN and SVGIG (reference sequence). The CDR3 covers 10 residues. The germline V and J ends were trimmed by 4 bases and 2 bases, with 2 bases remaining between them. CDR3 sequence: CAWNNYGYTF. In DNA form, the CDR3 reads TGTGCCTGGAACAACTATGGCTACACCTTC.

This chain links TRBV12-3 or TRBV12-4 with TRBJ2-4; a possible D gene is TRBD1 (5 bases). Trimming cost V 6 bases and J 0 bases, with 15 bases left between them. The CDR3 length is 16 residues. DNA for the CDR3: TGTGCCAGCAGCCCCTGGACACTACAAGCCAAAAACATTCAGTACTTC. Translated: CASSPWTLQAKNIQYF.

This clonotype has just a few counts. The rearrangement links TRBV27 to TRBJ2-3, with a possible D match to TRBD2 (5 bases). This CDR3 has 12 residues. Germline assignment: CDR1 MNHEY and CDR2 SMNVEV (reference sequence). Trimming shortened V by 6 bases and J by 5 bases, and 9 bases separated the two germline ends. Here the CDR3 DNA reads TGTGCCAGCAGGATGGGAGTAGATACGCAGTATTTT. Translation: CASRMGVDTQYF.

CDR3 residues: CASSQTTTGNTIYF. The CDR3 bases are TGTGCCAGCAGCCAGACGACAACTGGAAACACCATATATTTT. This sequence joins TRBV14 and TRBJ1-3; no reliable D call. Germline-derived CDR1 and CDR2 are SGHDN and FVKESK. V shed 3 bases and J shed 2 bases, with 8 bases lying between them. This CDR3 contains 14 residues.

In this sample, this clonotype turned up many times. The rearrangement joins TRBV12-3 or TRBV12-4 to TRBJ1-1; TRBD1 aligns across 10 bases. With 6 bases clipped from V and 3 bases from J, the junction kept 4 bases outside the gene matches. The CDR3 has 14 residues. The CDR3 bases are TGTGCCAGCAGGCGGACAGGGGGGGACACTGAAGCTTTCTTT. It specifies CASRRTGGDTEAFF.

This clonotype was found a few times. The rearrangement links TRBV20-1 to TRBJ2-1; no clear D. This CDR3 is 14 amino acids long. Per germline, CDR1 DFQATT and CDR2 SNEGSKA (reference sequence). V lost 2 bases and J lost 5, with 13 bases in between. The CDR3 loop is CSARKTDWDNEQFF. CDR3 nucleotides: TGCAGTGCTAGAAAAACAGACTGGGACAATGAGCAGTTCTTC.

Many counts were recorded for this clonotype. The gene calls are TRBV5-6 and TRBJ1-5; possibly TRBD1 for D (5 bases). Germline CDR1 reads SGHDT; CDR2 reads YYEEEE. The CDR3 consists of 16 residues. V was trimmed by 0 bases and J by 2 bases, leaving 12 bases between them. The CDR3 region has the DNA TGTGCCAGCAGCTTGGGGGCAGGGATGGGCAATCAGCCCCAGCATTTT. It specifies CASSLGAGMGNQPQHF.

Notes on this clonotype: Being one base from a much bigger clone, this may be a read error. The chain joins TRBV19 to TRBJ1-1; D ambiguous. The V end lost 7 bases, the J end lost 0 bases, and 15 bases lay between the germline ends. The germline V gene encodes CDR1 LNHDA and CDR2 SQIVND (reference sequence). This CDR3 has 15 amino acids. The CDR3 nucleotides are TGTGCCAGTAAAGGTAGAGCCGGGGTGAACACTGAAGCTTTCTTT. Residues: CASKGRAGVNTEAFF.

This clonotype turned up a few times. This chain joins TRBV10-2 and TRBJ1-2; D is undetermined. Per the germline V gene, CDR1 is WSHSY and CDR2 is SAAADI. The CDR3 is 14 residues long. The ends were cut back, 0 bases at V and 4 bases at J, with 9 bases in the middle. CDR3 coding DNA: TGCGCCAGCAGTGAGTCTGATGACTCCTATGGCTACACCTTC. It codes for CASSESDDSYGYTF.

The sample holds a few counts of this clonotype. The gene calls are TRBV7-9 and TRBJ1-1; a weak D match, TRBD1 (5 bases). V dropped 5 bases and J dropped 3 bases, with 13 bases sitting between them. CDR3 size: 14 residues. In germline, CDR1 is SEHNR, CDR2 FQNEAQ (reference sequence). The CDR3 nucleotides are TGTGCCAGCAGCGGGGGGGGAGTCGACACTGAAGCTTTCTTT. This codes for CASSGGGVDTEAFF.

This clonotype has just a few counts. The chain carries TRBV20-1 and TRBJ2-5, with D hard to call. The V end was cut by 3 bases, the J end by 7 bases, with 15 bases between. Germline V gene sequence: CDR1 DFQATT, CDR2 SNEGSKA (reference sequence). The length of the CDR3 is 13 residues. For the CDR3, the DNA is TGCAGTGCTAGGGCTGGGATTGGGTCGACCCAGTACTTC. Encoded protein: CSARAGIGSTQYF.

This clonotype was seen at least ten times. The chain recombines TRBV7-8 with TRBJ1-4, with 8 bases that match TRBD1. The germline V gene has CDR1 SGHVS and CDR2 FQNEAQ. V trimming: 0 bases; J trimming: 10 bases; junction bases outside the gene matches: 7. The CDR3 is 15 residues long. The CDR3 sequence is CASSLASGQDGKLFF. CDR3 nucleotide sequence: TGTGCCAGCAGCTTAGCGTCGGGACAGGACGGAAAACTGTTTTTT.

As DNA, the CDR3 is TGCGCCAGCAGTGACGGGGGGCCCGAGACCCAGTACTTC. It specifies CASSDGGPETQYF. This chain joins TRBV10-2 and TRBJ2-5; a possible D gene is TRBD2 (7 bases). CDR1 and CDR2 (germline): WSHSY, SAAADI. The length of the CDR3 is 13 residues. Trimming removed 3 bases from V and 5 bases from J, with 10 bases in between.

This clonotype was picked up many times. This chain links TRBV29-1 with TRBJ2-2; 7 positions match TRBD1. Germline assignment: CDR1 SQVTM and CDR2 ANQGSEA. V lost 4 bases to trimming and J lost 6 bases; unmatched junction nucleotides: 5. The CDR3 contains 13 residues. The CDR3 is CSVATGSSGELFF. CDR3 sequence (DNA): TGCAGCGTTGCGACAGGGTCGTCCGGGGAGCTGTTTTTT.

CDR3 nucleotides: TGTGCCAGCAGCTTCGGACAGGAGACAGATACGCAGTATTTT. Residues: CASSFGQETDTQYF. V is TRBV2 and J is TRBJ2-3; TRBD1 agrees at 7 bases. V was clipped by 6 bases and J by 3 bases; unmatched bases: 6. From germline, CDR1 is SNHLY and CDR2 FYNNEI. The CDR3 has 14 amino acids.

The table lists this clonotype with a few counts. One end of the junction is discordant with germline, which a read error may explain. The V call is TRBV5-5, the J call TRBJ2-5; D perhaps matches TRBD1 (6 bases). CDR3 length: 14 amino acids. Germline CDR1 and CDR2: SGHKS and YYEKEE (reference sequence). The CDR3: CASSSLTGMETQCF. The CDR3, as DNA: TGTGCCAGCAGCTCCTTAACAGGGATGGAGACCCAGTGCTTC.

This clonotype has at least ten counts. CDR3 region: CASRVAGGPYNEQFF. CDR3 sequence (DNA): TGTGCCAGCAGGGTAGCGGGGGGACCCTACAATGAGCAGTTCTTC. V usage is TRBV12-3 or TRBV12-4 and J usage is TRBJ2-1; TRBD2 agrees at 10 bases. V gave up 6 bases and J gave up 2 bases; unmatched junction bases: 4. CDR3 length equals 15 residues.

The sample holds many counts of this clonotype. The V call is TRBV3-1, the J call TRBJ2-5, with D possibly TRBD1 on 5 matching bases. This CDR3 region has 14 residues. V dropped 1 base and J dropped 1 base, with 7 bases sitting between them. Germline V lookup: CDR1 LGHDT, CDR2 YNNKEL (reference sequence). The CDR3: CASSQGTLQETQYF. The CDR3, as DNA: TGTGCCAGCAGCCAAGGGACACTCCAAGAGACCCAGTACTTC.

This clonotype showed up many times. This chain uses TRBV6-1 with TRBJ1-2, with D possibly being TRBD1 (5 bases). The CDR3 has 14 residues. The germline V gene encodes CDR1 MNHNS and CDR2 SASEGT. V gave up 7 bases and J gave up 3 bases, with 15 bases separating them. In nucleotides, the CDR3 is TGTGCCAGCACCCACCCGGGGGGAGACTATGGCTACACCTTC. This codes for CASTHPGGDYGYTF.

This clonotype was counted a few times. The DNA for the CDR3 is TGTGCCAGCAGTCACTCGGCTAGCGGGGGGGTGTATGACTACAATGAGCAGTTCTTC. Translation: CASSHSASGGVYDYNEQFF. This chain joins TRBV28 and TRBJ2-1; TRBD2 aligns across 12 bases. Germline V gives CDR1 MDHEN, CDR2 SYDVKM. The CDR3 is 19 amino acids. The trim removed 5 bases at V and 3 bases at J, leaving 14 bases unmatched.